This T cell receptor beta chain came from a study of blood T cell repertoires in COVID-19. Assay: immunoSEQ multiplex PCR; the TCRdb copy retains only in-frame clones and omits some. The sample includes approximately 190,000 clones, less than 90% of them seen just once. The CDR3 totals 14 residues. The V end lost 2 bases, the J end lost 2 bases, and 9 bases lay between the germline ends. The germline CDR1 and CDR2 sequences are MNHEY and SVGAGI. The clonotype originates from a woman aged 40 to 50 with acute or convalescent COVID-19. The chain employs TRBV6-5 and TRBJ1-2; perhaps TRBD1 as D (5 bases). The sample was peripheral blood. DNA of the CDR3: TGTGCCAGCAGTTACGGGGGGACGAACTATGGCTACACCTTC. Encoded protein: CASSYGGTNYGYTF.